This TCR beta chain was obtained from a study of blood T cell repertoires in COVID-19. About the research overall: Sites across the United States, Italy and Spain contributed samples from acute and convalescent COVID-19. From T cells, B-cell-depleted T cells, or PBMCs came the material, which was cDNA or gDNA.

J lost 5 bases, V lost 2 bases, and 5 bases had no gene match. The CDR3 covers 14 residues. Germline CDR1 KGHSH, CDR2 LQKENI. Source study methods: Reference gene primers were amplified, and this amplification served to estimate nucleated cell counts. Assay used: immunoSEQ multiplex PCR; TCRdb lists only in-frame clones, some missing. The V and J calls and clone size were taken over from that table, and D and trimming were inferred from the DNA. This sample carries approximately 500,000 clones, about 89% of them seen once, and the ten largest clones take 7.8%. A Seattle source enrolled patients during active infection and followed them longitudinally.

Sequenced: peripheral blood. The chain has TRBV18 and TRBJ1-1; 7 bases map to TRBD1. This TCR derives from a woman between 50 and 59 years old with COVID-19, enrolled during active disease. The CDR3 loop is CASSPGQGETEAFF. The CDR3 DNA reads TGTGCCAGCTCACCAGGCCAGGGGGAGACTGAAGCTTTCTTT.